This T cell receptor beta chain appears in the sequencing data of a study of spatial heterogeneity in lung cancer. A distinct unique molecular identifier was carried by each TCR cDNA molecule. Via MiXCR, TCRdb re-called the 5' RACE reads, giving one row per CDR3 protein. The sample carries around 100,000 distinct CDR3 sequences, 11% recorded once. In this sample, this clonotype turned up many times. The CDR3 is 15 amino acids. Germline lookup yields CDR1 SQVTM and CDR2 ANQGSEA. Trimming removed 4 bases at V and 1 base at J, with 15 bases between. Time point in this sample: blood at routine non-recurrence follow-up after resection.

This material consisted of PBMCs, taken at follow-up. The V and J genes are TRBV29-1 and TRBJ2-3; possibly TRBD2 for D (6 bases). The clonotype was recovered from a female donor with early-stage non-small cell lung cancer. The CDR3 coding sequence is TGCAGCGTTGGGGCTACTAGCATGGGCACAGATACGCAGTATTTT. Translating gives CSVGATSMGTDTQYF.